The rows below give T cell receptor beta chains drawn from one sample of a study of cytomegalovirus exposure and HLA in healthy donors. Only in-frame clones appear in the TCRdb table, and some are missing; sequencing was by immunoSEQ multiplex PCR. The sample shows over 250,000 clones, 80% to 90% of them seen only once. The sequencing sample was made of PBMCs. Receptors were obtained from a woman under 30 in good health and CMV-seronegative. Both conserved end residues are part of each CDR3. The D gene is left open where the match is weak. Clone sizes are given selectively: once, few, many, or a class where the clone is expanded.

TRBJ2-7 | - | - | TRBV9 | TGTGCCAGCAGCGTAGATGGTACTACCTCCTACGAGCAGTACTTC | CASSVDGTTSYEQYF
TRBJ2-7 | TRBD1 | - | TRBV4-1 | TGCGCCAGCAGCCAGGACCCCGGGACAGGCGACTACGAGCAGTACTTC | CASSQDPGTGDYEQYF
TRBJ1-2 | - | - | TRBV30 | TGTGCCTGGAGTGTAGACAGCACCACTAACTATGGCTACACCTTC | CAWSVDSTTNYGYTF
TRBJ1-2 | - | - | TRBV10-2 | TGCGCCAGCTACTCGTCCCGACAGGTAGCTAACTATGGCTACACCTTC | CASYSSRQVANYGYTF
TRBJ2-3 | TRBD1 | - | TRBV27 | TGTGCCAGCGCCCGGACAGGAAGCACAGATACGCAGTATTTT | CASARTGSTDTQYF
TRBJ2-3 | - | - | TRBV20-1 | TGCAGTGCCCAGTATGGAGATACGCAGTATTTT | CSAQYGDTQYF
TRBJ1-1 | - | - | TRBV29-1 | TGCAGCGTCCTCACAGGGTTCAGTTTGAACACTGAAGCTTTCTTT | CSVLTGFSLNTEAFF
TRBJ2-1 | - | - | TRBV4-1 | TGCGCCAGCAGCCGTTCTTACAATGAGCAGTTCTTC | CASSRSYNEQFF
TRBJ2-1 | TRBD2 | few | TRBV9 | TGTGCCAGCAGCGTAGATAGCGGGGTCTACAATGAGCAGTTCTTC | CASSVDSGVYNEQFF
TRBJ2-7 | - | - | TRBV11-2 | TGTGCCAGCAGCTTAGACAGAGGCCCCTACGAGCAGTACTTC | CASSLDRGPYEQYF
TRBJ2-7 | - | - | TRBV7-2 | TGTGCCAGCAGCTTAGGTCTGCACACCTACGAGCAGTACTTC | CASSLGLHTYEQYF
TRBJ2-5 | TRBD2 | - | TRBV9 | TGTGCCAGCAGCGCCGGGACTAGCGGGGGAGAGTACCAAGAGACCCAGTACTTC | CASSAGTSGGEYQETQYF
TRBJ2-7 | TRBD1 | once | TRBV14 | TGTGCCAGCAGTCGACAGGGCCTCTCCTACGAGCAGTACTTC | CASSRQGLSYEQYF
TRBJ2-1 | - | - | TRBV30 | TGTGTTGTCGGTTACAATGAGCAGTTCTTC | CVVGYNEQFF
TRBJ2-7 | - | once | TRBV29-1 | TGCAGCGCCGTGGCCGGTTCGGGCTACGAGCAGTACTTC | CSAVAGSGYEQYF
TRBJ2-7 | TRBD1 | - | TRBV7-9 | TGTGCCAGCAGCGTGGGACAGGGCAACCACGAGCAGTACTTC | CASSVGQGNHEQYF
TRBJ1-4 | - | - | TRBV10-3 | TGTGCCATCAGGATACAGGGTAGTGAAAAACTGTTTTTT | CAIRIQGSEKLFF
TRBJ1-2 | - | - | TRBV2 | TGTGCCAGCGATAGATCACGTATTGATGGCTACACCTTC | CASDRSRIDGYTF
TRBJ1-1 | - | - | TRBV4-2 | TGTGCCAGCAGCCAAGATGGGGGGATGGACACTGAAGCTTTCTTT | CASSQDGGMDTEAFF
TRBJ2-5 | TRBD2 | once | TRBV4-3 | TGCGCCAGCAGCCATCACCATGCGGGGGTGGGGCAAGAGACCCAGTACTTC | CASSHHHAGVGQETQYF
TRBJ2-7 | TRBD2 | - | TRBV9 | TGTGCCAGCAGCCCCCGGGGGGTCGCCTACGAGCAGTACTTC | CASSPRGVAYEQYF
TRBJ2-7 | TRBD1 | once | TRBV6-5 | TGTGCCAGCAGTTACGACCGGGACAGGGGATTCGAGCAGTACTTC | CASSYDRDRGFEQYF
TRBJ1-1 | TRBD1 | - | TRBV7-2 | TGTGCCAGCAGCTCGTTTGGACAGGGAACGGCTTTCTTT | CASSSFGQGTAFF
TRBJ1-1 | - | - | TRBV29-1 | TGCAGCGTTGAAGATCACGGGGTCTGGGCTGAAGCTTTCTTT | CSVEDHGVWAEAFF
TRBJ2-3 | - | once | TRBV7-9 | TGTGCCAGCAGCTTAGCGGGCGGGGGCGGCACAGATACGCAGTATTTT | CASSLAGGGGTDTQYF
TRBJ1-2 | TRBD1 | - | TRBV9 | TGTGCCAGCAGCTCTCGCACCGGACAGGGGGCCAATGGCTACACCTTC | CASSSRTGQGANGYTF
TRBJ2-7 | - | - | TRBV5-1 | TGCGCCAGCAGCTTGGCGTCTAGCGCCTCCTACGAGCAGTACTTC | CASSLASSASYEQYF
TRBJ2-3 | TRBD2 | - | TRBV5-1 | TGCGCCAGCAGCTCGCTAGCGGAACCCAGCACAGATACGCAGTATTTT | CASSSLAEPSTDTQYF
TRBJ1-5 | - | - | TRBV5-1 | TGCGCCAGCAGCTTTCCCAGGGGCCGGGATCAGCCCCAGCATTTT | CASSFPRGRDQPQHF
TRBJ1-2 | - | - | TRBV10-3 | TGTGCCATCAGTGAAACAGGAATACTCCCTAACTATGGCTACACCTTC | CAISETGILPNYGYTF
TRBJ2-2 | - | - | TRBV5-6 | TGTGCCAGCAGCCTCGGACTGAACACCGGGGAGCTGTTTTTT | CASSLGLNTGELFF
TRBJ1-1 | - | - | TRBV5-1 | TGCGCCAGCAGCTTTGACAGGACTAGGAGGCGGACTGAAGCTTTCTTT | CASSFDRTRRRTEAFF
TRBJ1-4 | - | once | TRBV19 | TGTGCCAGTAGTATCCCCCTGCAGGCGATTAATGAAAAACTGTTTTTT | CASSIPLQAINEKLFF
TRBJ2-3 | TRBD2 | - | TRBV5-6 | TGTGCCAGCAGCTTGAGGGCTGGAGCGGGGGGCACAGATACGCAGTATTTT | CASSLRAGAGGTDTQYF
TRBJ1-6 | - | once | TRBV11-2 | TGTGCCAGCAGCTTTACAGACTCACCCCTCCACTTT | CASSFTDSPLHF
TRBJ1-2 | TRBD1 | once | TRBV5-1 | TGCGCCAGCAGCGCGCAGTCAGGGGGCTATGGCTACACCTTC | CASSAQSGGYGYTF
TRBJ2-2 | - | - | TRBV30 | TGTGCCTGGAGTCCTGACAGCCCGAACACCGGGGAGCTGTTTTTT | CAWSPDSPNTGELFF
TRBJ2-3 | - | - | TRBV5-1 | TGCGCCAGCAGCCGGTGGGACTCCCTTGGAGATACGCAGTATTTT | CASSRWDSLGDTQYF
TRBJ2-1 | - | - | TRBV7-3 | TGTGCCAGCAGCAATCCCGGGAACAATGAGCAGTTCTTC | CASSNPGNNEQFF
TRBJ1-6 | - | few | TRBV25-1 | TGTGCCAGCAGTGAAGCAGTTGGACCCCTCCACTTT | CASSEAVGPLHF
TRBJ2-5 | - | - | TRBV5-1 | TGCGCCAGCAGCTTGGGGCGGTACAACCAAGAGACCCAGTACTTC | CASSLGRYNQETQYF
TRBJ2-7 | - | - | TRBV19 | TGTGCCAGTTCACGGGACACCCCCTCCTACGAGCAGTACTTC | CASSRDTPSYEQYF
TRBJ1-5 | TRBD1 | - | TRBV30 | TGTGCCTGCGGACAGGGAGGCAATCAGCCCCAGCATTTT | CACGQGGNQPQHF
TRBJ1-3 | - | - | TRBV7-2 | TGTGCCAGCAGCTTATCTAGTACAGGGGGAAACACCATATATTTT | CASSLSSTGGNTIYF
TRBJ1-4 | - | - | TRBV5-1 | TGCGCCAGCAGCGCCGGAATAGATAATCGGGAGGAAAAACTGTTTTTT | CASSAGIDNREEKLFF
TRBJ1-6 | TRBD1 | once | TRBV6-1 | TGTGCCAGCAGAGACCGGGACAGGGGTAATTCACCCCTCCACTTT | CASRDRDRGNSPLHF
TRBJ2-1 | TRBD2 | - | TRBV2 | TGTGCCAGCACCGCCCGACGGGGGGGGTCCTACAATGAGCAGTTCTTC | CASTARRGGSYNEQFF
TRBJ2-3 | - | - | TRBV5-1 | TGCGCCAGCAGCTTGGTAGCAGCCTTAGGGGAAGATACGCAGTATTTT | CASSLVAALGEDTQYF
TRBJ1-5 | TRBD1 | - | TRBV2 | TGTGCCAGTCGGGACAGGGGCGGTAGCAATCAGCCCCAGCATTTT | CASRDRGGSNQPQHF
TRBJ2-3 | TRBD2 | - | TRBV11-3 | TGTGCCAGCAGTTCTAGCGGGAGCGGGGCAGATACGCAGTATTTT | CASSSSGSGADTQYF
TRBJ2-3 | TRBD2 | - | TRBV6-1 | TGTGCCAGCAGTCCGGGACTAGCGGGAACAGATACGCAGTATTTT | CASSPGLAGTDTQYF
TRBJ1-1 | TRBD1 | - | TRBV28 | TGTGCCAGCAGCCCCCGACAGGGATGGAACACTGAAGCTTTCTTT | CASSPRQGWNTEAFF
TRBJ1-1 | - | - | TRBV5-6 | TGTGCCAGCAGCCCGACGACGCAGGGGAACACTGAAGCTTTCTTT | CASSPTTQGNTEAFF
TRBJ1-4 | - | - | TRBV4-3 | TGCGCCAGCAGCCAAGATGTCGGCAGGGGAGCGGAAAAACTGTTTTTT | CASSQDVGRGAEKLFF
TRBJ1-5 | TRBD1 | once | TRBV19 | TGTGCCAGTAGTATTGGGGCCGGGACAGGGGCCCCTTCGCCCCAGCATTTT | CASSIGAGTGAPSPQHF
TRBJ2-7 | - | - | TRBV5-8 | TGTGCCAGCAGCTTGCTCTCCTACGAGCAGTACTTC | CASSLLSYEQYF
TRBJ1-1 | TRBD1 | - | TRBV9 | TGTGCCAGCAGCGAGGAACAGGGGCTGAACACTGAAGCTTTCTTT | CASSEEQGLNTEAFF